A selection of T cell receptor beta chains follows, all from one sample in a study of response to subunit inactivated influenza vaccine. MiXCR was run by TCRdb on the RT-PCR reads, yielding one entry per CDR3 protein. This sample has more than 500,000 distinct CDR3 sequences, with 11% found just once. The same sample was also studied in work on T cells expressing NK-cell markers.

The material was PBMCs from blood, obtained on the day of vaccination. These receptor sequences come from a man aged 45-65 years who received an inactivated influenza vaccine. CDR3s include the opening cysteine and the closing phenylalanine or tryptophan. A D gene is named only where the DNA matches it firmly. Clone size is stated in some rows and not others, as once, few, many or a class when expanded.

j_call v_call cdr3_length d_call clone_size cdr3_nt cdr3_aa
TRBJ2-7 TRBV27 14 TRBD1 NA TGTGCCAGCAGACCCTCGGGACAGGTTTACGAGCAGTACTTC CASRPSGQVYEQYF
TRBJ2-3 TRBV10-3 16 TRBD2 few TGTGCCATCAGCCTGACTAGCGGGAGCCTCTCAGATACGCAGTATTTT CAISLTSGSLSDTQYF
TRBJ2-1 TRBV5-1 15 TRBD2 few TGCGCCAGCAGCTTGGACGACAGCGGGGTCGATGAGCAGTTCTTC CASSLDDSGVDEQFF
TRBJ1-6 TRBV20-1 9 NA NA TGCAGTACTTATTCACCCCTCCACTTT CSTYSPLHF
TRBJ2-2 TRBV5-1 17 TRBD2 many TGCGCCAGCAGCTTGGTGGTAGCGGGGGCCCACACCGGGGAGCTGTTTTTT CASSLVVAGAHTGELFF
TRBJ2-5 TRBV27 18 NA few TGTGCCAGCAGTTTCCTTCGACGGCGGGACCGAGTTACAGAGACCCAGTACTTC CASSFLRRRDRVTETQYF
TRBJ2-1 TRBV20-1 16 TRBD2 few TGCAGTGCTAGAGCGGGCGGGAGTGGTACCTACAATGAGCAGTTCTTC CSARAGGSGTYNEQFF
TRBJ2-2 TRBV11-2 16 NA few TGTGCCAGCAGCCGGAATAGGGGACCCAACACCGGGGAGCTGTTTTTT CASSRNRGPNTGELFF
TRBJ1-2 TRBV20-1 13 TRBD1 many TGCAGTGCCAGGACAGGGAGCTTGTTGGGCTACACCTTC CSARTGSLLGYTF
TRBJ2-5 TRBV7-8 15 NA NA TGTGCCAGCAGGGGGATGACAGGAGAGCAAGAGACCCAGTACTTC CASRGMTGEQETQYF
TRBJ2-7 TRBV5-1 13 NA few TGCGCCAGCAGCTTGGCGGGTCCCTCCGAGCAGTACTTC CASSLAGPSEQYF
TRBJ1-6 TRBV10-3 16 NA NA TGTGCCATCAGTGAGTCGGTGGGCTCCTATAATTCACCCCTCCACTTT CAISESVGSYNSPLHF
TRBJ1-1 TRBV7-2 14 NA NA TGTGCCAGCAGCTCTCAGCAGATGAACACTGAAGCTTTCTTT CASSSQQMNTEAFF
TRBJ2-3 TRBV5-1 15 NA NA TGCGCCAGCAGCTTGGTCAGAGGCCACACAGATACGCAGTATTTT CASSLVRGHTDTQYF
TRBJ2-3 TRBV5-1 15 NA few TGCGCCAGCAGCTTACAGCGGGCGGTAGGGGATACGCAGTATTTT CASSLQRAVGDTQYF
TRBJ1-3 TRBV6-5 16 NA NA TGTGCCAGCAGTTCACAACAGAGGGTGGCTGGAAACACCATATATTTT CASSSQQRVAGNTIYF
TRBJ1-5 TRBV2 15 NA many TGTGCCAGCAGTGAAAGCTGGTATAGCAATCAGCCCCAGCATTTT CASSESWYSNQPQHF
TRBJ2-1 TRBV7-6 14 NA few TGTGCCAGCAGCTTAGCTGTGGGGACAAATGAGCAGTTCTTC CASSLAVGTNEQFF
TRBJ2-5 TRBV20-1 13 NA few TGCAGTGCTAGTAGGGGGTCAGGAGAGACCCAGTACTTC CSASRGSGETQYF
TRBJ1-5 TRBV2 14 TRBD1 many TGTGCCAGCAGTCCAGGGGGAATCAATCAGCCCCAGCATTTT CASSPGGINQPQHF
TRBJ1-5 TRBV12-3/TRBV12-4 14 NA few TGTGCCAGCAGACCCGGACAGCGTCATCAGCCCCAGCATTTT CASRPGQRHQPQHF
TRBJ2-7 TRBV2 15 NA few TGTGCCAGCGACGAAGGTATAGGTTTGAATGGGGAGCAGTACTTC CASDEGIGLNGEQYF
TRBJ2-5 TRBV7-9 14 NA few TGTGCCAGCAGCTTAGAGGTGGGGGTAGAGACCCAGTACTTC CASSLEVGVETQYF
TRBJ2-1 TRBV29-1 16 TRBD2 NA TGCAGCGCCGCTAGGACTAGCGGGAGGGCCTACAATGAGCAGTTCTTC CSAARTSGRAYNEQFF
TRBJ2-3 TRBV20-1 11 NA NA TGCAGGAGCACAACCACAGATACGCAGTATTTT CRSTTTDTQYF
TRBJ2-5 TRBV11-2 14 NA NA TGTGCCAGCAGCTCCAGTGGATGGCAAGAGACCCAGTACTTC CASSSSGWQETQYF
TRBJ2-5 TRBV28 18 TRBD2 few TGTGCCAGCAGTCTGGGACTAGCGGGAGGGGCGATTATAGAGACCCAGTACTTC CASSLGLAGGAIIETQYF
TRBJ2-5 TRBV28 12 NA NA TGTGCCAGCAGTTTAAAGGGAGAGACCCAGTACTTC CASSLKGETQYF
TRBJ2-7 TRBV20-1 20 TRBD2 NA TGCAGTGCTGGTGAAGGGACAGGTAGGACTAGCGGGAGGAGCTCCTACGAGCAGTACTTC CSAGEGTGRTSGRSSYEQYF
TRBJ2-3 TRBV9 16 TRBD2 few TGTGCCAGCAGCGTAGGGCTAGCGGGAGGTTCAGATACGCAGTATTTT CASSVGLAGGSDTQYF
TRBJ2-6 TRBV28 13 NA NA TGTGCCAGCAGACAACCTGGGGCCAACGTCCTGACTTTC CASRQPGANVLTF
TRBJ2-5 TRBV7-9 13 NA many TGTGCCAGCAGCTTCATACCGCCGGAGACCCAGTACTTC CASSFIPPETQYF
TRBJ1-5 TRBV18 13 NA few TGTGCCAGCTCACCCGCGATAAATCAGCCCCAGCATTTT CASSPAINQPQHF
TRBJ2-7 TRBV7-9 14 TRBD1 few TGTGCCAGCAGCTTGGACAGGGGTGTTAACGAGCAGTACTTC CASSLDRGVNEQYF
TRBJ2-7 TRBV7-9 15 NA few TGTGCCAGCAGCCCCGTTGGTGAGGCCCCCTACGAGCAGTACTTC CASSPVGEAPYEQYF
TRBJ2-3 TRBV2 16 NA NA TGTGCCAGCAGTGACCCTCTGGGGTTTGGCACAGATACGCAGTATTTT CASSDPLGFGTDTQYF
TRBJ1-1 TRBV20-1 16 TRBD1 few TGCAGTGCTAGACCCGGACAGGCGGGAAATTATGGTGAAGCTTTCTTT CSARPGQAGNYGEAFF
TRBJ2-3 TRBV28 15 NA few TGTGCCAGCAGACGGACCGACTTGTTCACAGATACGCAGTATTTT CASRRTDLFTDTQYF
TRBJ2-5 TRBV5-1 16 NA many TGCGCCAGCAGCTTGTACGTTCCTTTAGGAGGGGAGACCCAGTACTTC CASSLYVPLGGETQYF
TRBJ1-2 TRBV29-1 12 TRBD1 many TGCAGCGTGGACAGGGGGAACTATGGCTACACCTTC CSVDRGNYGYTF
TRBJ2-4 TRBV12-3/TRBV12-4 16 NA many TGTGCCAGCAGTATATCTATCGCCTCCGCGGGCGTAGATCGTTACTTC CASSISIASAGVDRYF
TRBJ2-3 TRBV7-9 17 TRBD2 few TGTGCCAGCAGCTCTGGACTAGCGGGAGCTAGCACAGATACGCAGTATTTT CASSSGLAGASTDTQYF